The entry below gives a single TCR beta chain sequence along with its context. This record comes from a study of cytomegalovirus exposure and HLA in healthy donors. PCR used 60 Vbeta primers and 13 Jbeta primers. Generated by immunoSEQ multiplex PCR, the TCRdb table keeps only in-frame clones and is missing some. The sample's table shows around 150,000 clones. CDR1 is SGHTA and CDR2 is FQGNSA in the germline V gene. V lost 3 bases to trimming and J lost 5 bases, with 22 bases between them. The CDR3 runs to 18 residues. The chain links TRBV7-2 to TRBJ2-2; tentatively, D is TRBD2 (5 bases). The source material was PBMCs. This sequence originates from a man between 25 and 39 years old in good health and CMV-seronegative. The CDR3 coding sequence is TGTGCCAGCAGCTTTGTCGGAGGTGGGCGACACGGGACCGGGGAGCTGTTTTTT. Its protein is CASSFVGGGRHGTGELFF.